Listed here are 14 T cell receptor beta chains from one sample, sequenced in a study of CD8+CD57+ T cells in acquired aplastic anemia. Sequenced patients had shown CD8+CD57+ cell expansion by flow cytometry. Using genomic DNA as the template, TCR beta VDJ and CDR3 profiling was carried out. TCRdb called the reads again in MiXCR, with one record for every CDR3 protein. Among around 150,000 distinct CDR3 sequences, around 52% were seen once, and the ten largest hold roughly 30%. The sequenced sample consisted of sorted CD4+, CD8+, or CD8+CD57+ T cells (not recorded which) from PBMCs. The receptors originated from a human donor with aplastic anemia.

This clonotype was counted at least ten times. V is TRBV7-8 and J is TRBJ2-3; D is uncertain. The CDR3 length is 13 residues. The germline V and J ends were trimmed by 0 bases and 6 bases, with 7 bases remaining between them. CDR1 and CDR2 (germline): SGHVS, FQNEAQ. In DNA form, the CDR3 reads TGTGCCAGCAGCTTAGCTCTACCGGATACGCAGTATTTT. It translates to CASSLALPDTQYF.

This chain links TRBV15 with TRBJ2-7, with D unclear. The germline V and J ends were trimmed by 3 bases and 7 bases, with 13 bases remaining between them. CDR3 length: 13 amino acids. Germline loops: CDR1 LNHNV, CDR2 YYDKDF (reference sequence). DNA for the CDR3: TGTGCCACCAGCAGCCGCAATTCCAAGGAGCAGTACTTC. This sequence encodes CATSSRNSKEQYF.

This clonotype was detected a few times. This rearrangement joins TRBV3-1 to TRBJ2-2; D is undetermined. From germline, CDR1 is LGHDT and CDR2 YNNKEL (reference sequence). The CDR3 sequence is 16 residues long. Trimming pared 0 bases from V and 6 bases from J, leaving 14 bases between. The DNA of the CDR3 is TGTGCCAGCAGCCAAGATTGGGCAGGCGAAGCCGGGGAGCTGTTTTTT. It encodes CASSQDWAGEAGELFF.

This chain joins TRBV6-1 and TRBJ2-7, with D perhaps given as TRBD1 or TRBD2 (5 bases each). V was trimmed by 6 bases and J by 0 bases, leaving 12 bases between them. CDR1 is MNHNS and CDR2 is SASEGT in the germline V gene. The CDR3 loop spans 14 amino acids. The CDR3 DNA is TGTGCCAGCAGGGTGGGACGGCCCTCCTACGAGCAGTACTTC. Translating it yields CASRVGRPSYEQYF.

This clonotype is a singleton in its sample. The CDR3 protein is CATKLAENAGELFF. The CDR3 nucleotides are TGTGCCACCAAGCTAGCGGAAAACGCCGGGGAGCTGTTTTTT. The genes are TRBV10-3 and TRBJ2-2; TRBD2 agrees at 7 bases. In germline, CDR1 is ENHRY, CDR2 SYGVKD. V dropped 10 bases and J dropped 6; count of bases not matched to a gene: 11. The CDR3 sequence is 14 residues long.

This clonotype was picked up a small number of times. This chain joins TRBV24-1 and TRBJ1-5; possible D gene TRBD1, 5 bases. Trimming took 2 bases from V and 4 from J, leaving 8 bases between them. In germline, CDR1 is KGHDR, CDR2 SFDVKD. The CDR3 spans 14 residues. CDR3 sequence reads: CATSDSGRNQPQHF. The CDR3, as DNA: TGTGCCACCAGTGATTCAGGGAGAAATCAGCCCCAGCATTTT.

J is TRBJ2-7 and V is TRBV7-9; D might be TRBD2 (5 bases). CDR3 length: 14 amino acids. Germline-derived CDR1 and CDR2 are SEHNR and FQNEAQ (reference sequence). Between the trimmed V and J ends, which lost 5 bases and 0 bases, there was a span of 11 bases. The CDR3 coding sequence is TGTGCCAGCAGCGTAACCGGGAACTCCTACGAGCAGTACTTC. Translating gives CASSVTGNSYEQYF.

CDR3 in DNA: TGTGCCAGCACCCTAGGGAGTCGAGGCCAGTACTTC. Amino acids: CASTLGSRGQYF. The chain combines TRBV12-3 or TRBV12-4 with TRBJ2-5; D possibly corresponds to TRBD2 (5 bases). The length of the CDR3 is 12 residues. Trimming took off 7 bases at V and 10 bases at J, with 16 bases between the two ends.

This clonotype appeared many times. For the CDR3, the DNA is TGCAGCGTTGAAGCAGGGGATTCTGGCGAGCAGTACTTC. Amino acids: CSVEAGDSGEQYF. The V and J genes are TRBV29-1 and TRBJ2-7, with a possible D match to TRBD1 (6 bases). Germline loops: CDR1 SQVTM, CDR2 ANQGSEA. V was clipped by 1 base and J by 6 bases, with 13 bases between them. This CDR3 spans 13 amino acids.

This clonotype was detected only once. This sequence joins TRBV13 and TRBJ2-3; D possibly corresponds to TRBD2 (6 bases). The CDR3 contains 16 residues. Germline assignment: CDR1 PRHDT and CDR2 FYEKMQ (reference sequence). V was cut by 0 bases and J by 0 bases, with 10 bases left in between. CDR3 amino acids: CASSLGRGTSTDTQYF. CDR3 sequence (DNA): TGTGCCAGCAGCTTAGGGCGGGGTACTAGCACAGATACGCAGTATTTT.

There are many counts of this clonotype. CDR3 sequence (DNA): TGTGCCACCAGTGATTTGGGGTCGGACAATGAGCAGTTCTTC. This translates into CATSDLGSDNEQFF. The V and J genes are TRBV24-1 and TRBJ2-1; no firm D call. This CDR3 comprises 14 residues. V was shortened by 0 bases and J by 5 bases, with 7 bases between the two germline ends. Looked up from germline, CDR1 is KGHDR and CDR2 is SFDVKD.

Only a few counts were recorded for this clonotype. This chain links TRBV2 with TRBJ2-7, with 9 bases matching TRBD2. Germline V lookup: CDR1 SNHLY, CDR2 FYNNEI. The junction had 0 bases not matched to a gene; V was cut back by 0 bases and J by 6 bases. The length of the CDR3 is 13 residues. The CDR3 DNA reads TGTGCCAGCAGTGAAGCGCGGGAGGGCGAGCAGTACTTC. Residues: CASSEAREGEQYF.

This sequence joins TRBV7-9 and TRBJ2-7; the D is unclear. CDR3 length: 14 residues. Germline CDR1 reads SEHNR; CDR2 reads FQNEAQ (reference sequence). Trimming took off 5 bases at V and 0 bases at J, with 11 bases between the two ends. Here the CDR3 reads CASSLLDASYEQYF. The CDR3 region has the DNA TGTGCCAGCAGCCTCCTCGACGCCTCCTACGAGCAGTACTTC.

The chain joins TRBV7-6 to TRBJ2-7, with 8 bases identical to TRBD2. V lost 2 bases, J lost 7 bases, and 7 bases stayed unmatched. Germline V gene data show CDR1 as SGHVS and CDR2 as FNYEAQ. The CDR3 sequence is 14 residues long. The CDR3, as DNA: TGTGCCAGCAGCTTATCCGGGGGGGCCGGGGAGCAGTACTTC. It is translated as CASSLSGGAGEQYF.